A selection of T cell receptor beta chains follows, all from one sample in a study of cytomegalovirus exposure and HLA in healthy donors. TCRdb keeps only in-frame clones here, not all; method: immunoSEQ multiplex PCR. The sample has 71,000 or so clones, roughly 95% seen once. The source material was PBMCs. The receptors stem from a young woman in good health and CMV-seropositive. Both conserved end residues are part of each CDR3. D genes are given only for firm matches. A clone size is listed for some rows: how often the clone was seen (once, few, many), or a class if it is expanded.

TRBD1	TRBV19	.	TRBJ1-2	TGTGCCAGTAGTATAGACTCTTACAGGGGAGAGTGGAGTGGCTACACCTTC	CASSIDSYRGEWSGYTF
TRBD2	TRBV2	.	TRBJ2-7	TGTGCCAGCAGTGGTGTAGCGGGAGAGAGTGGCGAGCAGTACTTC	CASSGVAGESGEQYF
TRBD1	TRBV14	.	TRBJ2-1	TGTGCCAGCAGCCAAGCCTTAGGGACAGAGGAGTTCTTC	CASSQALGTEEFF
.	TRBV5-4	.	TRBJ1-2	TGTGCCAGCAGCCAGCGGTGGGGGCAAAACTATGGCTACACCTTC	CASSQRWGQNYGYTF
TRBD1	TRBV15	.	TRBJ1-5	TGTGCCACGGCCAAGGCAGGGGGTATTCAGCCCCAGCATTTT	CATAKAGGIQPQHF
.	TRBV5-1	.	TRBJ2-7	TGCGCCAGCAGCTTCGGCGGGACCTACGAGCAGTACTTC	CASSFGGTYEQYF
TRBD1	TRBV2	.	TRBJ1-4	TGTGCCAGCAGTGAAACGCGACAGGGTACGGAAAAACTGTTTTTT	CASSETRQGTEKLFF
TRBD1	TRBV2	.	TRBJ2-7	TGTGCCAGCAGAGGCGGTGGGGGACAGGCCCACGAGCAGTACTTC	CASRGGGGQAHEQYF
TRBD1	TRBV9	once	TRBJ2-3	TGTGCCAGCAGCCTTGGTGGGGGACAGAGCACAGATACGCAGTATTTT	CASSLGGGQSTDTQYF
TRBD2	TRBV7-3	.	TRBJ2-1	TGTGCCAGCAGCTTAACGACTAGCGGGAAACACAATGAGCAGTTCTTC	CASSLTTSGKHNEQFF
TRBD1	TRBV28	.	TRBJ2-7	TGTGCCAGCAGCAGGACACCCGGGACAGGGTCCCACGAGCAGTACTTC	CASSRTPGTGSHEQYF
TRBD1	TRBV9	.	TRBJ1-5	TGTGCCAGCAGCTTCACAGGGGCCCCCAATCAGCCCCAGCATTTT	CASSFTGAPNQPQHF
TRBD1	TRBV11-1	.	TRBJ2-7	TGTGCCAGCAGTCCTAACCCGGGACAGTCCTACGAGCAGTACTTC	CASSPNPGQSYEQYF
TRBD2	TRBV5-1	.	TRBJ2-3	TGCGCCAGCAGCTTGGTGGGACTAGCGGACGATACGCAGTATTTT	CASSLVGLADDTQYF
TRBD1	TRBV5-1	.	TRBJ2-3	TGCGCCAGCAGCTTGGGGGACAGGGTGGGCACAGATACGCAGTATTTT	CASSLGDRVGTDTQYF
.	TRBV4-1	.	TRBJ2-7	TGCGCCAGCAGCCAAGGGGAAGGGGGTAGGTGGGAGCAGTACTTC	CASSQGEGGRWEQYF
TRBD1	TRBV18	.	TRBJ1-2	TGTGCCAGCTCAACAGTTCCGGGACAGAGACCAGCTAACTATGGCTACACCTTC	CASSTVPGQRPANYGYTF
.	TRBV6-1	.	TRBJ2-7	TGTGCCAGCAGCTCCCCCGGACAGTTTCCCTACGAGCAGTACTTC	CASSSPGQFPYEQYF
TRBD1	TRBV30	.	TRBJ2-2	TGTGCCTGGGGACAGGGGGCGGACACCGGGGAGCTGTTTTTT	CAWGQGADTGELFF
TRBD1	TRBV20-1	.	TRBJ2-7	TGCAGTGCTATGGGACAGAGCGAGCAGTACTTC	CSAMGQSEQYF
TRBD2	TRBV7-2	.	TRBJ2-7	TGTGCCAGCAGCCCGCGACGCAGCGGGACGTTCTACGAGCAGTACTTC	CASSPRRSGTFYEQYF
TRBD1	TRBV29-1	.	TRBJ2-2	TGCAGCGTTCGCACAGGGGGTATCGCCGGGGAGCTGTTTTTT	CSVRTGGIAGELFF
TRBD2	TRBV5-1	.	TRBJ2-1	TGCGCCAGCAGCTTTCGGGAGGGCCGGGGTGAGCAGTTCTTC	CASSFREGRGEQFF
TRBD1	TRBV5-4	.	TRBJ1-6	TGTGCCAGCAGCCCAGTAACAGGGGATAATTCACCCCTCCACTTT	CASSPVTGDNSPLHF
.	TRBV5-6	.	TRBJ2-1	TGTGCCAGCAGCTTGGCCGGGAGTTACAATGAGCAGTTCTTC	CASSLAGSYNEQFF
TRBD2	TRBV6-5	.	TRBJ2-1	TGTGCCAGCGGGCTACTAGCGTTCTCCTACAATGAGCAGTTCTTC	CASGLLAFSYNEQFF
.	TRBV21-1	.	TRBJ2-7	TGTGCCAGCAGCAGCTCGGGGACAGTATGCTCCTACGAGCAGTACTTC	CASSSSGTVCSYEQYF
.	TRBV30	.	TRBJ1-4	TGTGCCTGGAGTGCTCGGGAAAAACTGTTTTTT	CAWSAREKLFF
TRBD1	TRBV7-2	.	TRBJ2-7	TGTGCCAGCAGCTTAGACCGGGACAGGGGGGGAGAGCAGTACTTC	CASSLDRDRGGEQYF
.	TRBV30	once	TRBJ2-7	TGTGCCTGGAGTAGAGGCGACCACGAGCAGTACTTC	CAWSRGDHEQYF
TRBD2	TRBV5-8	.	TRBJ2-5	TGTGCCAGCAGTAGCGGGAGCGTGGCTAGGGAGACCCAGTACTTC	CASSSGSVARETQYF